This T cell receptor beta chain was found in a study of T cells in Graves' hyperthyroidism and ophthalmopathy (dated by TCRdb to the late 2010s). Broadly, across the study: Peripheral blood samples were taken at initial diagnosis, before any treatment was given. After sampling, hyperthyroidism patients received methimazole starting at 30 mg daily, and ophthalmopathy patients received high-dose intravenous methylprednisolone. Whether ophthalmopathy could be predicted prospectively was tested in an independent validation cohort made up of roughly 20 hyperthyroidism patients plus 17 patients who later progressed to ophthalmopathy. The paper describes TCR Vbeta CDR3 sequencing of roughly 130 peripheral blood samples, made up of 43 ophthalmopathy patients, some 80 hyperthyroidism patients and some 17 progressor patients. In roughly six Graves' hyperthyroidism patients, the study also compared T-cell repertoires from thyroid tissue with T-cell repertoires from blood. TCR V-J signatures able to tell the groups apart were searched for in a discovery cohort of 95 to 100 patients, of whom approximately 40 had Graves' ophthalmopathy and roughly 57 had stable Graves' hyperthyroidism. The approximately 90 discovery patients were randomly split 7:3 into training and test sets. General findings and caveats noted by the study authors: In cross-validation, a model built on a 13 V-J signature told ophthalmopathy apart from stable hyperthyroidism with 87.88% sensitivity and approximately 81% specificity, and in testing the same model reached 80%/75%. Most expanded thyroid clonotypes (frequency above 0.001) were also found in blood, which suggests that blood repertoires may mirror thyroid immune responses. Sample size was not statistically predetermined, and investigators were not blinded to group allocation. In validation, progression to ophthalmopathy was predicted by the model with nearly 71% sensitivity and just over 72% specificity, a median of around 6.5 months before onset.

The TCR beta CDR3 regions were amplified from RNA transcripts. The TCR CDR3 was subjected to a first round of RT-PCR using the HTBI primer set and the Qiagen OneStep RT-PCR kit. Libraries were constructed in a second round of multiplex PCR, after which size selection and purification were performed. Libraries were sequenced paired-end with 100 bp reads on an Illumina HiSeq2000. In the authors' own workflow: SOAPnuke was used to process the raw data, removing reads that contained adapters or uncalled bases, had a mean Phred below 15, or lacked an exact match to the constant primer or identifier. High-quality paired reads were merged with COPE v1.2.5, and unique nucleotide sequences were defined as clonotypes. MiTCR v1.1 was used to align the clonotypes against IMGT TRBV, TRBD and TRBJ reference segments. The analysis was restricted to V-J combinations with a frequency above 0.0001, which together covered just over 99% of the repertoires. A TCS score was defined as the ratio between F50 (clonal expansion) and ExV (chaos), using BLOSUM62-based TCRdist between CDR3 peptides within each V-J. Welch's t-statistics and random forest reduced 500 to 550 V-J features to about 12, which were used in a naive Bayes classifier (R e1071). TCRdb applied fastp at Q25 and MiXCR to the public reads, then kept only in-frame beta chains. Each entry merges the rows of one CDR3 protein and shows their most common DNA and genes. These V and J calls rely on TCRdb rather than the paper's analysis. For this sample the table gives 540,000 or so distinct CDR3 sequences, of which around 16% were detected only once. The ten largest clones represent around 7.5% of the sample.

Stable Graves' hyperthyroidism was defined as the absence of progression to ophthalmopathy over 18 months of follow-up. Hyperthyroidism patients were newly diagnosed, with disease duration under 2 months, and aged 18 to 65 years. Patients with uncontrolled infections, other autoimmune diseases, pregnancy or lactation were excluded. Diagnoses were established on the basis of clinical symptoms, serum thyroxine and TRAb, thyroid ultrasound, and orbital computed tomography. PBMCs were isolated from approximately 10 ml of fresh peripheral blood by Ficoll-Paque density gradient centrifugation. Trizol reagent was used to extract total RNA, and RNA quality was then checked on an Agilent 2100 Bioanalyzer. Regarding this clonotype: Its antigen is not yet known. It has no much larger one-base neighbor in the sample; base qualities were not kept.

The CDR3 covers 14 residues, taking in both the cysteine and the phenylalanine. CDR3 DNA only is kept here, 42 bases in frame from base 1. In the germline V gene (reference sequence), CDR1 corresponds to LNHDA and CDR2 to SQIVND. Trimming at the junction amounts to 6 bases on V and 3 bases on J, and the germline ends lie 12 bases apart. Sequenced sample: blood. This chain joins TRBV19 to TRBJ1-5; TRBD1 might be the D gene, on 6 matching bases. The TCR sequence derives from a woman under 40 with Graves' hyperthyroidism. The CDR3 loop reads CASRSTGNNQPQHF. The DNA sequence is as follows: TGTGCCAGTAGGTCGACAGGTAACAATCAGCCCCAGCATTTT.